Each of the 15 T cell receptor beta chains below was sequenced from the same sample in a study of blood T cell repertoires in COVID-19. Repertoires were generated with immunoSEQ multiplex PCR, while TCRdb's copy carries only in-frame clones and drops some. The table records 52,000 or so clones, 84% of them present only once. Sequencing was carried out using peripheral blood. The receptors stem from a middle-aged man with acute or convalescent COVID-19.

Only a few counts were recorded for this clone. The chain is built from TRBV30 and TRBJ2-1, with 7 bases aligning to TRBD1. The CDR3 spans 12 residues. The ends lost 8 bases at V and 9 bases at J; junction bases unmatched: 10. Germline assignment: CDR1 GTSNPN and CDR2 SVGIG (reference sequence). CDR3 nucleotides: TGTGCCGTAGGGGACAGCGAGGGTGAGCAGTTCTTC. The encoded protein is CAVGDSEGEQFF.

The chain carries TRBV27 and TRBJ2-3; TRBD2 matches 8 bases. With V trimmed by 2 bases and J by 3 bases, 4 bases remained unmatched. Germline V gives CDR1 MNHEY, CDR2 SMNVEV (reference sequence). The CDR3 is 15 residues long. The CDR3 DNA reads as TGTGCCAGCAGTTTAGGGGGCGGGAGGACAGATACGCAGTATTTT. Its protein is CASSLGGGRTDTQYF.

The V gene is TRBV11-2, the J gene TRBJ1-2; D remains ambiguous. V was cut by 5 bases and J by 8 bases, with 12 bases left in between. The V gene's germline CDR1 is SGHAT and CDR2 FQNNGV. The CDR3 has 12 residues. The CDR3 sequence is CASSQSGVGYTF. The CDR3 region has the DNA TGTGCCAGCAGCCAGAGCGGGGTCGGCTACACCTTC.

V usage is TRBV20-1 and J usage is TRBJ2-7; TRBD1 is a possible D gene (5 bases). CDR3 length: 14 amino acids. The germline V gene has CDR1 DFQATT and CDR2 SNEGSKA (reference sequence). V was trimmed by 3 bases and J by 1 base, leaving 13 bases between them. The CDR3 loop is CSASGVQESYEQYF. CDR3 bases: TGCAGTGCTAGTGGGGTACAGGAGTCCTACGAGCAGTACTTC.

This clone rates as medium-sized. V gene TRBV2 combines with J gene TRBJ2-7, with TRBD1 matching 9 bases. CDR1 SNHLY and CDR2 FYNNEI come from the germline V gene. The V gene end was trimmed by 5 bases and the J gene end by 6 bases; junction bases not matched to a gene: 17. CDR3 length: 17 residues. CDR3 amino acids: CASSQFTGTGSWSEQYF. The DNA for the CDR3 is TGTGCCAGCAGTCAATTTACCGGGACAGGGAGTTGGAGCGAGCAGTACTTC.

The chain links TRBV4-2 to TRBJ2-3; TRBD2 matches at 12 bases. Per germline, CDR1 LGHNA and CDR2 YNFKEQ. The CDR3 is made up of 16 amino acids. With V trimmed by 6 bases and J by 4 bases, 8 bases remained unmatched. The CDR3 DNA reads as TGTGCCAGCAGTCCCCGACTAGCGGGGGTAGCAGATACGCAGTATTTT. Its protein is CASSPRLAGVADTQYF.

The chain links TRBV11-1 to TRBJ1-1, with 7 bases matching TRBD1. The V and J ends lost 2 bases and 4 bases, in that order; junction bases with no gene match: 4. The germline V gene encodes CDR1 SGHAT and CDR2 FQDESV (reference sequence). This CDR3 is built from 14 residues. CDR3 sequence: CASSLNRGVTEAFF. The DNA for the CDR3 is TGTGCCAGCAGCTTAAACAGGGGAGTCACTGAAGCTTTCTTT.

This CDR3 reads CASSRQFSPLHF. The CDR3 DNA reads as TGTGCCAGCAGCCGACAGTTTTCACCCCTCCACTTT. The V call is TRBV3-1 (or the pseudogene TRBV3-2), the J call TRBJ1-6, with D possibly TRBD1 on 5 matching bases. The germline V gene has CDR1 LGHDT and CDR2 YNNKEL (reference sequence). This CDR3 has 12 amino acids. Between the trimmed V and J ends, which lost 4 bases and 9 bases, there was a span of 7 bases.

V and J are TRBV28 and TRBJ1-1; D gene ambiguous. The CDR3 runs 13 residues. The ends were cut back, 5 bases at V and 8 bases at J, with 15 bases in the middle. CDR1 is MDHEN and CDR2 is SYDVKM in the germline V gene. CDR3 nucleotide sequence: TGTGCCAGCAGTCTGACCCAGGTCTTCGAAGCTTTCTTT. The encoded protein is CASSLTQVFEAFF.

As DNA, the CDR3 is TGTGCCAGCAGTTCCAGGTTGAACACTGAAGCTTTCTTT. Translating it yields CASSSRLNTEAFF. The rearrangement uses TRBV12-3 or TRBV12-4 and TRBJ1-1; D remains unclear. The CDR3 is made up of 13 amino acids. Trimming left V 4 bases short and J 0 bases short, with 6 bases between.

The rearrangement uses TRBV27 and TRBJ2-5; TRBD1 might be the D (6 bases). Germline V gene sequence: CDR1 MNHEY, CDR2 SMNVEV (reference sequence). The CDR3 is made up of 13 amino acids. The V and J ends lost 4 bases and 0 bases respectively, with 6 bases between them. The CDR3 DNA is TGTGCCAGCAGTTGGGGGCACCAAGAGACCCAGTACTTC. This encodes CASSWGHQETQYF.

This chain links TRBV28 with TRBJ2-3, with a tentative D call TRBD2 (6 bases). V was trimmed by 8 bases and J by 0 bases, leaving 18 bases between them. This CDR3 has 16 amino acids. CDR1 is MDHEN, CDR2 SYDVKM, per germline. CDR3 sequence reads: CASSPLGGASTDTQYF. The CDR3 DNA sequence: TGTGCCAGCTCTCCCCTGGGCGGGGCTAGCACAGATACGCAGTATTTT.

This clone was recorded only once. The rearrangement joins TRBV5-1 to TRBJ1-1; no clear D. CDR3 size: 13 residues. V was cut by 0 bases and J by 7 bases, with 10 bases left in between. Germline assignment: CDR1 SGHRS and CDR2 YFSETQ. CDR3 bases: TGCGCCAGCAGCTTGGGAGGGATTTTTGAAGCTTTCTTT. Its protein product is CASSLGGIFEAFF.

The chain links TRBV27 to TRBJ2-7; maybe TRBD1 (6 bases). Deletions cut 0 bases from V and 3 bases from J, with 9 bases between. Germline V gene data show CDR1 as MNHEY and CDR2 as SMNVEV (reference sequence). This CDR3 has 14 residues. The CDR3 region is CASSLSVRGYEQYF. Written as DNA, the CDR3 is TGTGCCAGCAGTTTATCTGTCAGGGGCTACGAGCAGTACTTC.

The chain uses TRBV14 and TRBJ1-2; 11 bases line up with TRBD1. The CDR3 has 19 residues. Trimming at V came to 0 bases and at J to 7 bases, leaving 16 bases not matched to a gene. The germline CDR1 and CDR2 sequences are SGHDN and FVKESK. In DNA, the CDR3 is TGTGCCAGCAGCCAAGACAAGGGATTCACCGGGACAGGGGGGGTTGGCTACACCTTC. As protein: CASSQDKGFTGTGGVGYTF. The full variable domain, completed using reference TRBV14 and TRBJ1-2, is EAGVTQFPSHSVIEKGQTVTLRCDPISGHDNLYWYRRVMGKEIKFLLHFVKESKQDESGMPNNRFLAERTGGTYSTLKVQPAELEDSGVYFCASSQDKGFTGTGGVGYTFGSGTRLTVV.